One and the same sample provided the 28 T cell receptor beta chains below, sequenced in a study of T cell responses to AZD1222 COVID-19 vaccine. Sequencing used immunoSEQ multiplex PCR; TCRdb keeps in-frame clones, though not all of them. There are some 66,000 clones in the sample; 80% to 90% occur only once, and over 25% lies in the top ten. This sample comprised peripheral blood, obtained 28 days after the second AZD1222 dose. These receptors all stem from an adult who received the AZD1222 COVID-19 vaccine.

This sequence joins TRBV6-2 or TRBV6-3 and TRBJ2-1, with unresolved D. CDR3 length: 11 residues. CDR1 is MNHEY, CDR2 SVGEGT, per germline. V was cut by 0 bases and J by 10 bases, with 4 bases left in between. The CDR3 loop is CASSYSREQFF. The CDR3 bases are TGTGCCAGCAGTTACTCGAGAGAGCAGTTCTTC.

The CDR3 nucleotides read TGTGCCAGCAGCCCGGGGGGGTACACCGGGGAGCTGTTTTTT. This encodes CASSPGGYTGELFF. The rearrangement joins TRBV7-2 to TRBJ2-2; 8 nucleotides line up with TRBD2. The CDR3 has 14 amino acids. V lost 5 bases, J lost 3 bases, and 2 bases stayed unmatched. Germline V gene lookup returns CDR1 SGHTA and CDR2 FQGNSA.

This clone showed up just a few times. The chain uses TRBV3-1 (or the pseudogene TRBV3-2) and TRBJ1-1; D call uncertain. This CDR3 has 13 residues. Germline V gene sequence: CDR1 LGHDT, CDR2 YNNKEL (reference sequence). Trimming cost V 3 bases and J 12 bases, with 17 bases left between them. The CDR3, as DNA: TGTGCCAGCAGCCAGGCCGGGCCACTTAGGCCTTTCTTT. Amino acids: CASSQAGPLRPFF.

The chain carries TRBV11-1 and TRBJ2-2; D uncertain. V was shortened by 5 bases and J by 1 base, with 14 bases between the two germline ends. Germline values: CDR1 SGHAT, CDR2 FQDESV (reference sequence). This CDR3 has 16 amino acids. The CDR3 here is CASSERPTENTGELFF. DNA for the CDR3: TGTGCCAGCAGCGAGCGACCTACGGAGAACACCGGGGAGCTGTTTTTT. Using reference TRBV11-1 and TRBJ2-2 for the parts outside the CDR3, the full variable domain is EAEVAQSPRYKITEKSQAVAFWCDPISGHATLYWYRQILGQGPELLVQFQDESVVDDSQLPKDRFSAERLKGVDSTLKIQPAELGDSAMYLCASSERPTENTGELFFGEGSRLTVL.

This clone was found once. The V call is TRBV6-4, the J call TRBJ2-6; D remains unclear. Germline assignment: CDR1 MRHNA and CDR2 SNTAGT. V gave up 2 bases and J gave up 0 bases, with 2 bases separating them. CDR3 length equals 14 residues. The chain's CDR3 is CASSDNSGANVLTF. The CDR3 DNA is TGTGCCAGCAGTGACAACTCTGGGGCCAACGTCCTGACTTTC.

V and J are TRBV27 and TRBJ2-1, with 8 bases matching TRBD2. CDR1 and CDR2 from the germline V gene are MNHEY and SMNVEV (reference sequence). The CDR3 sequence is 17 residues long. V was pared by 3 bases and J by 3 bases, with 10 bases of the junction left unmatched. CDR3 in DNA: TGTGCCAGCAGTTTGACCCTGACTAGCGCTCACTACAATGAGCAGTTCTTC. This encodes CASSLTLTSAHYNEQFF.

The rearrangement links TRBV5-4 to TRBJ2-7, with TRBD1 as a possible D gene (6 bases). There are 12 residues in the CDR3. CDR1 is SGHNT and CDR2 is YYREEE in the germline V gene (reference sequence). Trimming left V 0 bases short and J 7 bases short, with 8 bases between. The chain's CDR3 is CASSLVDSEQYF. DNA for the CDR3: TGTGCCAGCAGCTTGGTGGACAGTGAGCAGTACTTC.

This sequence joins TRBV15 and TRBJ1-1; D call uncertain. The V gene's germline CDR1 is LNHNV and CDR2 YYDKDF (reference sequence). The CDR3 length is 14 residues. Between the trimmed V and J ends, which lost 3 bases and 0 bases, there was a span of 8 bases. CDR3 protein: CATSSSPLNTEAFF. CDR3 bases: TGTGCCACCAGCAGTTCTCCTCTGAACACTGAAGCTTTCTTT.

The J gene is TRBJ2-7, the V gene TRBV4-3; possible D gene TRBD1, 6 bases. Germline assignment: CDR1 LGHNA and CDR2 YSLEER. The CDR3 is made up of 13 amino acids. Trimming removed 4 bases at V and 3 bases at J, with 10 bases between. CDR3: CASSPGEGYEQYF. The CDR3 DNA sequence: TGCGCCAGCAGCCCAGGGGAAGGCTACGAGCAGTACTTC.

The count of this clone is one. This chain links TRBV30 with TRBJ1-6, with no clear D. The CDR3 covers 15 residues. From germline, CDR1 is GTSNPN and CDR2 SVGIG (reference sequence). Deletions cut 1 base from V and 10 bases from J, with 17 bases between. CDR3 sequence (DNA): TGTGCCTGGAGTGCCACCCTTGGGAAGAGATCACCCCTCCACTTT. Translation: CAWSATLGKRSPLHF.

The chain uses TRBV11-2 and TRBJ1-3, with D hard to call. Germline values: CDR1 SGHAT, CDR2 FQNNGV. CDR3 length equals 14 residues. The V end lost 5 bases, the J end lost 0 bases, and 8 bases lay between the germline ends. DNA for the CDR3: TGTGCCAGCAGCCTGGACCTCTCTGGAAACACCATATATTTT. This codes for CASSLDLSGNTIYF.

This clone has a handful of counts. The V gene is TRBV6-5, the J gene TRBJ1-1; TRBD1 is a possible D gene (6 bases). CDR3 length: 11 amino acids. Per the germline V gene, CDR1 is MNHEY and CDR2 is SVGAGI. Trimming took off 10 bases at V and 8 bases at J, with 14 bases between the two ends. The CDR3 DNA is TGTGCCACCAAGAAAGGGGGGGAAGCTTTCTTT. Encoded protein: CATKKGGEAFF.

Only a few counts were recorded for this clone. This chain connects TRBV4-1 to TRBJ1-2; 10 bases match TRBD1. The germline V gene encodes CDR1 MGHRA and CDR2 YSYEKL. This CDR3 is 17 amino acids long. Trimming cost V 0 bases and J 4 bases; bases outside gene matches: 8. CDR3 residues: CASSQELRTGGVYGYTF. CDR3 DNA: TGCGCCAGCAGCCAAGAACTACGGACAGGGGGTGTCTATGGCTACACCTTC.

The rearrangement uses TRBV6-5 and TRBJ2-1, with D possibly matching TRBD2 (5 bases). In germline, CDR1 is MNHEY, CDR2 SVGAGI. Trimming removed 6 bases from V and 1 base from J, with 13 bases in between. CDR3 length: 15 amino acids. Here the CDR3 reads CASSAEEGSYNEQFF. CDR3 coding DNA: TGTGCCAGCAGCGCGGAGGAAGGGTCCTACAATGAGCAGTTCTTC.

The chain combines TRBV9 with TRBJ1-1; D may be TRBD1 (6 bases). Germline values: CDR1 SGDLS, CDR2 YYNGEE. V was shortened by 2 bases and J by 0 bases, with 11 bases between the two germline ends. The length of the CDR3 is 15 residues. The CDR3, as DNA: TGTGCCAGCAGCGTGCTGACAGGTCTGAACACTGAAGCTTTCTTT. Translated, it gives CASSVLTGLNTEAFF.

This clone turned up a few times. This sequence joins TRBV27 and TRBJ1-1; D may be TRBD1 (6 bases). Trimming removed 4 bases at V and 4 bases at J, with 22 bases between. The germline V gene has CDR1 MNHEY and CDR2 SMNVEV (reference sequence). This CDR3 comprises 17 residues. In nucleotides, the CDR3 is TGTGCCAGCAGTTCCCTAAACTTCGAGGGGGTGAGCACTGAAGCTTTCTTT. Amino acid sequence: CASSSLNFEGVSTEAFF.

CDR3 sequence reads: CASSLTGTTEAFF. DNA of the CDR3: TGTGCCAGCAGCTTAACAGGGACCACTGAAGCTTTCTTT. The V call is TRBV7-3, the J call TRBJ1-1, with D tentatively TRBD1 (5 bases). Trimming stripped 0 bases from V and 4 bases from J, with 6 bases between. Germline CDR1 SGHTA, CDR2 FQGTGA. The CDR3 consists of 13 residues.

In its sample, this clone was seen once. V gene TRBV10-3 combines with J gene TRBJ2-7; a possible D gene is TRBD2 (6 bases). The germline CDR1 and CDR2 sequences are ENHRY and SYGVKD. The germline V and J ends were trimmed by 4 bases and 6 bases, with 10 bases remaining between them. This CDR3 contains 12 residues. CDR3 nucleotide sequence: TGTGCCATCAGTGCAGGAGGGTCCGAGCAGTACTTC. As protein: CAISAGGSEQYF.

The V and J genes are TRBV5-1 and TRBJ1-1; the D gene is possibly TRBD1 (6 bases). The germline CDR1 and CDR2 sequences are SGHRS and YFSETQ. Trimming stripped 4 bases from V and 0 bases from J, with 16 bases between. The CDR3 runs to 16 residues. CDR3 coding DNA: TGCGCCAGCAGCCCGGGGTCAGGGGCGTTGAACACTGAAGCTTTCTTT. Protein product: CASSPGSGALNTEAFF.

In this sample, this clone turned up a few times. The V call is TRBV7-2, the J call TRBJ2-7, with 14 bases lining up with TRBD2. From germline, CDR1 is SGHTA and CDR2 FQGNSA. The CDR3 spans 15 residues. J was trimmed by 7 bases and V by 5 bases; bases with no gene match: 7. CDR3 bases: TGTGCCAGCAGCCCACCGGGACTAGCGGGAGTTGAGCAGTACTTC. This encodes CASSPPGLAGVEQYF.

V and J are TRBV3-1 (or the pseudogene TRBV3-2) and TRBJ2-7; tentatively, D is TRBD1 or TRBD2 (5 bases each). V lost 7 bases and J lost 9, with 28 bases in between. Germline V lookup: CDR1 LGHDT, CDR2 YNNKEL (reference sequence). This CDR3 has 16 amino acids. This chain's CDR3 is CASTLALGTPGLVQYF. Here the CDR3 DNA reads TGTGCCAGCACCCTAGCTCTCGGGACCCCGGGGCTTGTGCAGTACTTC.

Only a few counts were recorded for this clone. The genes are TRBV11-3 and TRBJ2-7; unclear D gene. Germline V gene lookup returns CDR1 SGHNT and CDR2 YENEEA. The CDR3 runs 14 residues. V lost 0 bases, J lost 0 bases, and 6 bases lay in between. For the CDR3, the DNA is TGTGCCAGCAGCTTAGACGACAACTCCTACGAGCAGTACTTC. Translation: CASSLDDNSYEQYF. The full variable domain, completed using reference TRBV11-3 and TRBJ2-7, is EAGVVQSPRYKIIEKKQPVAFWCNPISGHNTLYWYLQNLGQGPELLIRYENEEAVDDSQLPKDRFSAERLKGVDSTLKIQPAELGDSAVYLCASSLDDNSYEQYFGPGTRLTVT.

V is TRBV2 and J is TRBJ2-5, with 11 positions matching TRBD2. V shed 3 bases, J shed 3 bases, and the junction held 3 bases outside the gene matches. Germline values: CDR1 SNHLY, CDR2 FYNNEI. This CDR3 is built from 15 residues. The DNA of the CDR3 is TGTGCCAGCAGTGATCCGGGACTAGCGGAAGAGACCCAGTACTTC. This gives the protein CASSDPGLAEETQYF.

This clone was found once. This chain uses TRBV11-3 with TRBJ2-7; 8 positions match TRBD1. The length of the CDR3 is 15 residues. Trimming at V came to 1 base and at J to 4 bases, leaving 6 bases not matched to a gene. Germline-derived CDR1 and CDR2 are SGHNT and YENEEA. The CDR3 bases are TGTGCCAGCAGCTTAGTTGGACAGGGACGATACGAGCAGTACTTC. This gives the protein CASSLVGQGRYEQYF.

As regards this clone: Different DNA sequences within this sample yield the same CDR3. CDR3 protein: CASSLDSNYGYTF. The CDR3 nucleotides are TGTGCCAGCAGCCTGGACAGTAACTATGGCTACACCTTC. This sequence joins TRBV7-2 and TRBJ1-2; maybe TRBD1 (6 bases). V shed 5 bases and J shed 1 base, with 8 bases lying between them. There are 13 residues in the CDR3. Germline lookup yields CDR1 SGHTA and CDR2 FQGNSA.

This rearrangement joins TRBV9 to TRBJ2-1; D is unresolved. The CDR3 loop spans 15 amino acids. The germline V and J ends were trimmed by 4 bases and 4 bases, with 15 bases remaining between them. CDR1 and CDR2 (germline): SGDLS, YYNGEE. CDR3 protein: CASSKALPSYNEQFF. For the CDR3, the DNA is TGTGCCAGCAGCAAGGCCCTTCCGTCTTACAATGAGCAGTTCTTC.

The chain joins TRBV7-9 to TRBJ1-4; the D is unclear. The CDR3 sequence is 15 residues long. CDR1 and CDR2 (germline): SEHNR, FQNEAQ (reference sequence). The germline V and J ends were trimmed by 3 bases and 6 bases, with 14 bases remaining between them. The CDR3 sequence: CASSLGGEQDEKLFF. The CDR3 region has the DNA TGTGCCAGCAGCTTGGGCGGTGAGCAGGATGAAAAACTGTTTTTT. The full variable domain, its missing parts supplied by reference TRBV7-9 and TRBJ1-4, is DTGVSQNPRHKITKRGQNVTFRCDPISEHNRLYWYRQTLGQGPEFLTYFQNEAQLEKSRLLSDRFSAERPKGSFSTLEIQRTEQGDSAMYLCASSLGGEQDEKLFFGSGTQLSVL.

V gene TRBV29-1 combines with J gene TRBJ1-2; TRBD1 might be the D (5 bases). Germline CDR1 and CDR2: SQVTM and ANQGSEA. CDR3 length: 12 residues. Deletions cut 3 bases from V and 4 bases from J, with 9 bases between. In nucleotides, the CDR3 is TGCAGCGTTGACTATGGGGCCTATGGCTACACCTTC. Translated, it gives CSVDYGAYGYTF.